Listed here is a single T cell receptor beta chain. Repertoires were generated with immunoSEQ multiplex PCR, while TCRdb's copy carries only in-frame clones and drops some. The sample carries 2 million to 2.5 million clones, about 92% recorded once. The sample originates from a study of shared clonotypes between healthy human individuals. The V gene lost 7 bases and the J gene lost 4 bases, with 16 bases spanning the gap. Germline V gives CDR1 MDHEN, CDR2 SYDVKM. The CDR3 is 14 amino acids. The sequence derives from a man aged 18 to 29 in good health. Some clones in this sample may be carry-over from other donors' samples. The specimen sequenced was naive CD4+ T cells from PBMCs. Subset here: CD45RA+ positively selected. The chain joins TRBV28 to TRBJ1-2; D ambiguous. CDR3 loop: CASNPNPRGYGYTF. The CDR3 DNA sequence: TGTGCCAGCAACCCCAATCCCCGGGGCTATGGCTACACCTTC.